Below, 31 T cell receptor beta chains from the same sample are listed, as sequenced in a study of OX40 agonist ivuxolimab in advanced cancers. Generated by immunoSEQ multiplex PCR, the TCRdb table keeps only in-frame clones and is missing some. This sample has just under 65,000 clones, with around 90% found just once. This material consisted of CD4+ or CD8+ T cells sorted from blood, taken in a trial of the OX40 agonist ivuxolimab. The origin of the receptors is an adult with an advanced solid tumor such as melanoma, head and neck, liver or kidney cancer.

The chain carries TRBV5-3 and TRBJ1-5, with D unclear. TRBV5-3 is labeled an ORF, and its function is uncertain. This CDR3 is 9 amino acids long. V was trimmed by 7 bases and J by 12 bases, leaving 8 bases between them. In DNA, the CDR3 is TGTGCCAGAGACCCCAGCCAGCATTTT. The encoded protein is CARDPSQHF.

The chain couples TRBV7-9 to TRBJ2-1; 14 positions agree with TRBD2. This CDR3 has 16 amino acids. Germline V gene data show CDR1 as SEHNR and CDR2 as FQNEAQ (reference sequence). Unmatched junction bases numbered 3, after V lost 0 bases and J lost 8 bases. In DNA, the CDR3 is TGTGCCAGCAGCTTAGCCCGACTAGCGGGAGGGCATGAGCAGTTCTTC. It yields the protein CASSLARLAGGHEQFF.

This chain links TRBV7-9 with TRBJ2-2; D gene uncertain. The CDR3 is 14 residues long. V dropped 10 bases and J dropped 0 bases, with 12 bases sitting between them. CDR1 is SEHNR and CDR2 is FQNEAQ in the germline V gene (reference sequence). The CDR3 region is CAISSHANTGELFF. In DNA form, the CDR3 reads TGTGCCATTAGCAGCCACGCGAACACCGGGGAGCTGTTTTTT.

The table lists this clone with a few counts. V gene TRBV4-1 combines with J gene TRBJ2-2; 10 bases match TRBD1. The length of the CDR3 is 17 residues. Germline V CDR1 and CDR2: MGHRA, YSYEKL. Trimming removed 3 bases from V and 5 bases from J; junction bases left unmatched: 9. The CDR3 sequence is CASSHTRQGAGTGELFF. As DNA, the CDR3 is TGCGCCAGCAGCCACACTAGACAGGGGGCTGGGACCGGGGAGCTGTTTTTT.

This chain links TRBV27 with TRBJ2-2; 8 bases align to TRBD2. V lost 2 bases, J lost 4 bases, and 6 bases stayed unmatched. Germline CDR1 is MNHEY and CDR2 is SMNVEV (reference sequence). The CDR3 loop spans 16 amino acids. CDR3 in DNA: TGTGCCAGCAGTTTAGCAGGGACTAGTGGCACCGGGGAGCTGTTTTTT. Translated, it gives CASSLAGTSGTGELFF.

This sequence joins TRBV28 and TRBJ2-7; 10 bases fit TRBD1. CDR3 length equals 15 residues. Unmatched junction bases numbered 7, after V lost 5 bases and J lost 3 bases. CDR1 is MDHEN, CDR2 SYDVKM, per germline. CDR3 in amino acids: CASSTLTGGDYEQYF. The CDR3 coding sequence is TGTGCCAGCAGTACCCTGACAGGGGGCGACTACGAGCAGTACTTC.

This sequence joins TRBV5-1 and TRBJ2-1; D is undetermined. V lost 2 bases and J 3 bases, leaving 18 bases between the germline ends. Germline assignment: CDR1 SGHRS and CDR2 YFSETQ. The CDR3 loop spans 17 amino acids. The CDR3 region is CASSFPPVGKNYNEQFF. The DNA for the CDR3 is TGCGCCAGCAGCTTTCCACCCGTCGGCAAGAACTACAATGAGCAGTTCTTC.

The sample holds one count of this clone. The rearrangement uses TRBV5-1 and TRBJ2-7; the match to TRBD2 covers 16 bases. The germline V gene has CDR1 SGHRS and CDR2 YFSETQ. This CDR3 region has 19 residues. The V and J ends lost 4 bases and 0 bases, in that order; junction bases with no gene match: 10. CDR3 protein: CASSPGLAGGPRGSYEQYF. The CDR3 nucleotides read TGCGCCAGCAGCCCGGGACTAGCGGGAGGGCCTAGGGGCTCCTACGAGCAGTACTTC.

A few counts support this clone. This rearrangement joins TRBV30 to TRBJ1-1; TRBD1 agrees at 11 bases. The germline V gene encodes CDR1 GTSNPN and CDR2 SVGIG (reference sequence). V was pared by 5 bases and J by 9 bases, with 5 bases of the junction left unmatched. This CDR3 is 12 amino acids long. Here the CDR3 reads CAWGTGGVQAFF. The DNA for the CDR3 is TGTGCCTGGGGGACAGGGGGTGTCCAAGCTTTCTTT.

The chain combines TRBV18 with TRBJ2-3; D not certain. Between the trimmed V and J ends, which lost 1 base and 2 bases, there was a span of 7 bases. The length of the CDR3 is 14 residues. Germline V gene lookup returns CDR1 KGHSH and CDR2 LQKENI. CDR3: CASSPLVSTDTQYF. CDR3 nucleotides: TGTGCCAGCTCACCACTTGTCTCCACAGATACGCAGTATTTT. Combining the CDR3 with reference TRBV18 and TRBJ2-3 gives the whole variable domain NAGVMQNPRHLVRRRGQEARLRCSPMKGHSHVYWYRQLPEEGLKFMVYLQKENIIDESGMPKERFSAEFPKEGPSILRIQQVVRGDSAAYFCASSPLVSTDTQYFGPGTRLTVL.

The genes are TRBV9 and TRBJ2-1, with 10 nucleotides matching TRBD1. V lost 3 bases and J lost 6; bases outside the gene matches: 15. CDR1 SGDLS and CDR2 YYNGEE come from the germline V gene. This CDR3 comprises 18 residues. The CDR3 DNA follows: TGTGCCAGCAGCGCCGGGACAGGGGTATTGAAAGGAGGCAATGAGCAGTTCTTC. It codes for CASSAGTGVLKGGNEQFF.

The rearrangement links TRBV11-2 to TRBJ2-5; 8 nucleotides match TRBD1. The J segment lost 0 bases and the V segment lost 5 bases, leaving 8 bases of the junction unmatched. The CDR3 spans 16 residues. The germline V gene has CDR1 SGHAT and CDR2 FQNNGV. The CDR3 DNA follows: TGTGCCAGCAGCCGGGGACAGGTGGGGTACCAAGAGACCCAGTACTTC. Encoded protein: CASSRGQVGYQETQYF.

The count of this clone is one. The chain joins TRBV7-2 to TRBJ1-5; D is ambiguous. Germline CDR1 reads SGHTA; CDR2 reads FQGNSA. V lost 0 bases and J lost 7, with 19 bases in between. The CDR3 covers 17 residues. The CDR3 here is CASSLAIGRVRGQPQHF. In DNA, the CDR3 is TGTGCCAGCAGCTTAGCGATTGGAAGGGTAAGAGGACAGCCCCAGCATTTT.

V usage is TRBV28 and J usage is TRBJ1-2; 7 bases are a match to TRBD1. The CDR3 has 15 residues. V trimming: 6 bases; J trimming: 4 bases; junction bases outside the gene matches: 11. Germline CDR1 reads MDHEN; CDR2 reads SYDVKM. CDR3: CASSPPDRVTYGYTF. The CDR3 DNA reads as TGTGCCAGCAGCCCACCCGACAGGGTCACCTATGGCTACACCTTC.

This clone was seen once. The V gene is TRBV11-2, the J gene TRBJ2-1, with 10 positions matching TRBD2. CDR3 length equals 16 residues. V shed 5 bases and J 0 bases; nucleotides not matched to a gene: 4. Germline V gene lookup returns CDR1 SGHAT and CDR2 FQNNGV. The CDR3 protein is CASSPRTSGSYNEQFF. In DNA, the CDR3 is TGTGCCAGCAGCCCGAGGACTAGCGGCTCCTACAATGAGCAGTTCTTC.

This clone was counted a single time. The chain couples TRBV28 to TRBJ2-5; 9 bases are a match to TRBD2. Germline V gene sequence: CDR1 MDHEN, CDR2 SYDVKM. The J segment lost 3 bases and the V segment lost 5 bases, leaving 4 bases of the junction unmatched. The CDR3 spans 14 residues. This CDR3 reads CASSPLAGEETQYF. The CDR3 DNA sequence: TGTGCCAGCAGTCCGTTAGCGGGGGAAGAGACCCAGTACTTC.

The chain uses TRBV5-1 and TRBJ1-4, with 9 bases that match TRBD1. This CDR3 region has 17 residues. Trimming at V came to 0 bases and at J to 0 bases, leaving 3 bases not matched to a gene. In germline, CDR1 is SGHRS, CDR2 YFSETQ. The chain's CDR3 is CASSLARTGATNEKLFF. The CDR3 region has the DNA TGCGCCAGCAGCTTGGCTAGGACAGGGGCAACTAATGAAAAACTGTTTTTT.

The chain is built from TRBV6-6 and TRBJ2-6, with 7 positions matching TRBD1. CDR3 length equals 15 residues. Germline CDR1 MNHNY, CDR2 SVGAGI (reference sequence). The junction had 6 bases not matched to a gene; V was cut back by 6 bases and J by 4 bases. DNA of the CDR3: TGTGCCAGCAGGCTACAGGGGTCGGGGGCCAACGTCCTGACTTTC. Translated: CASRLQGSGANVLTF.

The chain employs TRBV25-1 and TRBJ2-7, with 12 bases identical to TRBD2. The CDR3 runs 14 residues. V lost 4 bases, J lost 6 bases, and 4 bases stayed unmatched. CDR1 is MGHDK and CDR2 is SYGVNS in the germline V gene. The CDR3 loop reads CASSGPSGRAEQYF. The CDR3 DNA follows: TGTGCCAGCAGTGGTCCTAGCGGGAGGGCCGAGCAGTACTTC.

V and J are TRBV30 and TRBJ1-6; 8 bases agree with TRBD1. Looked up from germline, CDR1 is GTSNPN and CDR2 is SVGIG (reference sequence). Losses at the gene ends were 1 base for V and 11 bases for J; bases not matched to a gene: 7. CDR3 size: 14 residues. CDR3 DNA sequence: TGTGCCTGGAGTGAAACAGGGGGTTTGACACCCCTCCACTTT. It is translated as CAWSETGGLTPLHF.

The sample holds a few counts of this clone. This chain links TRBV7-2 with TRBJ1-1; 7 nucleotides align to TRBD1. Germline V CDR1 and CDR2: SGHTA, FQGNSA. CDR3 length: 16 residues. V lost 0 bases, J lost 7 bases, and 11 bases stayed unmatched. The CDR3 region has the DNA TGTGCCAGCAGCTTAGCATTCGGGACAGTGGGGAGTGAAGCTTTCTTT. Protein: CASSLAFGTVGSEAFF.

V gene TRBV7-2 combines with J gene TRBJ1-4, with D unclear. Germline V gene data show CDR1 as SGHTA and CDR2 as FQGNSA. V lost 1 base to trimming and J lost 5 bases, with 11 bases between them. This CDR3 is 15 amino acids long. This CDR3 reads CASSLGAGNNEKLFF. The CDR3, as DNA: TGTGCCAGCAGCTTAGGCGCGGGGAACAATGAAAAACTGTTTTTT.

J is TRBJ2-7 and V is TRBV5-1; D gene ambiguous. CDR1 is SGHRS, CDR2 YFSETQ, per germline. V lost 5 bases and J lost 13, with 19 bases in between. This CDR3 comprises 12 residues. The CDR3 here is CASRGLSAQVYF. The CDR3 bases are TGCGCCAGCAGAGGCTTGAGTGCGCAGGTCTACTTC.

At least ten counts were recorded for this clone. This chain connects TRBV2 to TRBJ2-3; 8 positions match TRBD2. CDR3 length: 16 residues. Trimming took 3 bases from V and 3 from J; bases not matched to a gene: 8. The germline gives CDR1 SNHLY, CDR2 FYNNEI. DNA of the CDR3: TGTGCCAGCAGTGATCGAGCGGGAGAGGGGACAGATACGCAGTATTTT. Translating it yields CASSDRAGEGTDTQYF.

The chain links TRBV5-4 to TRBJ2-1; the D call may be TRBD1 or TRBD2 (5 bases each). The CDR3 totals 14 residues. CDR1 is SGHNT and CDR2 is YYREEE in the germline V gene (reference sequence). V lost 4 bases and J 0 bases, leaving 8 bases between the germline ends. CDR3 in DNA: TGTGCCAGCAGCCCTGGGACCTCCTACAATGAGCAGTTCTTC. Protein product: CASSPGTSYNEQFF.

This clone has only one observation. V usage is TRBV19 and J usage is TRBJ1-1; 8 positions agree with TRBD1. The CDR3 is made up of 14 amino acids. In germline, CDR1 is LNHDA, CDR2 SQIVND (reference sequence). V shed 5 bases, J shed 3 bases, and the junction held 5 bases outside the gene matches. CDR3 sequence: CASSPDRGDTEAFF. In nucleotides, the CDR3 is TGTGCCAGTAGTCCAGACAGGGGTGACACTGAAGCTTTCTTT.

V usage is TRBV28 and J usage is TRBJ1-2; TRBD1 matches at 7 bases. CDR3 size: 13 residues. The germline V gene has CDR1 MDHEN and CDR2 SYDVKM. The V segment lost 6 bases and the J segment 5 bases; nucleotides outside the gene matches: 6. The CDR3 spells CASSAGTAYGYTF. The CDR3 region has the DNA TGTGCCAGCAGCGCAGGGACAGCTTATGGCTACACCTTC.

The CDR3 reads CASSSGQAGTEAFF. The DNA of the CDR3 is TGCGCCAGCAGCTCCGGACAGGCGGGCACTGAAGCTTTCTTT. V and J are TRBV5-1 and TRBJ1-1; 7 nucleotides agree with TRBD1. Looked up from germline, CDR1 is SGHRS and CDR2 is YFSETQ. The V segment lost 3 bases and the J segment 4 bases; nucleotides outside the gene matches: 6. This CDR3 has 14 residues.

This chain joins TRBV19 and TRBJ2-2, with TRBD2 matching over 11 bases. Germline V gene lookup returns CDR1 LNHDA and CDR2 SQIVND (reference sequence). V was pared by 7 bases and J by 6 bases, with 10 bases of the junction left unmatched. The CDR3 is made up of 16 amino acids. The CDR3 spells CASNPGLAGRSGELFF. CDR3 nucleotide sequence: TGTGCCAGTAACCCCGGACTAGCGGGCAGGTCCGGGGAGCTGTTTTTT.

The chain recombines TRBV19 with TRBJ2-7; 9 bases align to TRBD1. The CDR3 loop spans 15 amino acids. Germline CDR1 and CDR2: LNHDA and SQIVND (reference sequence). The V segment lost 6 bases and the J segment 5 bases; nucleotides outside the gene matches: 11. The CDR3 bases are TGTGCCAGTAGCCGACCCTCGGGACAGGGCGACGAGCAGTACTTC. Residues: CASSRPSGQGDEQYF.

V and J are TRBV6-5 and TRBJ1-1; D is uncertain. Germline-derived CDR1 and CDR2 are MNHEY and SVGAGI. The CDR3 has 11 amino acids. Trimming left V 7 bases short and J 11 bases short, with 14 bases between. Written as DNA, the CDR3 is TGTGCCAGCACCCGAGGTACGGCGGCTTTCTTT. This translates into CASTRGTAAFF.